Below are 30 T cell receptor beta chains sequenced from a single sample in a study of blood T cell repertoires in COVID-19. Method: immunoSEQ multiplex PCR; TCRdb's copy keeps in-frame clones and lacks some. The sample consists of 150,000 to 200,000 clones, approximately 84% of them appearing once. The sequenced sample consisted of peripheral blood. The receptors come from a woman older than 75 with acute or convalescent COVID-19.

The V call is TRBV18, the J call TRBJ2-2; TRBD2 agrees at 7 bases. This CDR3 comprises 14 residues. Trimming cost V 3 bases and J 5 bases; bases outside gene matches: 3. CDR1 and CDR2 (germline): KGHSH, LQKENI. This CDR3 is CASSPWGGTGELFF. The CDR3 DNA sequence: TGTGCCAGCTCACCGTGGGGAGGGACCGGGGAGCTGTTTTTT.

On this clone itself: Distinct nucleotide sequences in the sample also encode this CDR3. The gene calls are TRBV5-1 and TRBJ2-3, with 8 bases aligning to TRBD2. CDR1 and CDR2 (germline): SGHRS, YFSETQ. V shed 0 bases, J shed 0 bases, and the junction held 3 bases outside the gene matches. The CDR3 contains 16 residues. The CDR3 spells CASSLGSSGSTDTQYF. Written as DNA, the CDR3 is TGCGCCAGCAGCTTGGGGTCTAGCGGGAGCACAGATACGCAGTATTTT.

The chain carries TRBV7-8 and TRBJ2-5, with TRBD1 matching 8 bases. The CDR3 consists of 13 residues. Germline V gives CDR1 SGHVS, CDR2 FQNEAQ. With V trimmed by 5 bases and J by 3 bases, 2 bases remained unmatched. CDR3 protein: CASSADREETQYF. The CDR3 bases are TGTGCCAGCAGCGCGGACAGGGAAGAGACCCAGTACTTC.

This chain links TRBV7-9 with TRBJ2-6, with TRBD1 matching 8 bases. In germline, CDR1 is SEHNR, CDR2 FQNEAQ (reference sequence). The ends lost 5 bases at V and 0 bases at J; junction bases unmatched: 6. The CDR3 contains 17 residues. The DNA for the CDR3 is TGTGCCAGCAGCGACCGGGACAGGATCTCTGGGGCCAACGTCCTGACTTTC. Its translation is CASSDRDRISGANVLTF.

The genes are TRBV2 and TRBJ1-2; tentatively, D is TRBD1 (5 bases). The germline CDR1 and CDR2 sequences are SNHLY and FYNNEI. V lost 6 bases and J lost 6, with 23 bases in between. The CDR3 spans 16 residues. The CDR3 bases are TGTGCCAGCAGGGCTAGGACGGGGGTAGGAAGAGATGGCTACACCTTC. This translates into CASRARTGVGRDGYTF.

The chain has TRBV10-3 and TRBJ2-2; D uncertain. The CDR3 contains 16 residues. Trimming pared 2 bases from V and 4 bases from J, leaving 14 bases between. Germline loops: CDR1 ENHRY, CDR2 SYGVKD. The CDR3 loop is CAISEVQISSTGELFF. CDR3 coding DNA: TGTGCCATCAGTGAGGTCCAGATATCTTCCACCGGGGAGCTGTTTTTT.

V is TRBV23-1 and J is TRBJ1-3; no clear D. TRBV23-1 is an open reading frame whose function is uncertain. The V end was cut by 0 bases, the J end by 0 bases, with 6 bases between. CDR3 size: 15 residues. CDR3 sequence (DNA): TGCGCCAGCAGTCAATCGAACAGCTCTGGAAACACCATATATTTT. It yields the protein CASSQSNSSGNTIYF.

This chain uses TRBV7-9 with TRBJ1-4; maybe TRBD1 (5 bases). Trimming took 1 base from V and 2 from J, leaving 8 bases between them. The CDR3 consists of 15 residues. Per germline, CDR1 SEHNR and CDR2 FQNEAQ (reference sequence). CDR3 protein: CASSLGGDTNEKLFF. In nucleotides, the CDR3 is TGTGCCAGCAGCTTAGGCGGGGACACTAATGAAAAACTGTTTTTT. Combining the CDR3 with reference TRBV7-9 and TRBJ1-4 gives the whole variable domain DTGVSQNPRHKITKRGQNVTFRCDPISEHNRLYWYRQTLGQGPEFLTYFQNEAQLEKSRLLSDRFSAERPKGSFSTLEIQRTEQGDSAMYLCASSLGGDTNEKLFFGSGTQLSVL.

The V and J genes are TRBV7-9 and TRBJ1-4, with a tentative D call TRBD1 (6 bases). The V gene lost 5 bases and the J gene lost 1 base, with 14 bases spanning the gap. The CDR3 covers 16 residues. Germline assignment: CDR1 SEHNR and CDR2 FQNEAQ (reference sequence). As DNA, the CDR3 is TGTGCCAGCAGCCCACAATCACAGGGAACTAATGAAAAACTGTTTTTT. Translating gives CASSPQSQGTNEKLFF.

The rearrangement joins TRBV6-4 to TRBJ1-6; D remains ambiguous. The CDR3 contains 13 residues. Trimming shortened V by 3 bases and J by 8 bases, and 8 bases separated the two germline ends. Per germline, CDR1 MRHNA and CDR2 SNTAGT. CDR3 sequence: CASSEERDSPLHF. DNA of the CDR3: TGTGCCAGCAGTGAAGAGAGGGATTCACCCCTCCACTTT.

This clone showed up just once. The rearrangement links TRBV2 to TRBJ2-5; 9 bases map to TRBD1. This CDR3 has 13 residues. J gave up 5 bases and V 6 bases, and 4 bases lay outside the gene matches. In germline, CDR1 is SNHLY, CDR2 FYNNEI. Here the CDR3 reads CASRIGQGETQYF. CDR3 sequence (DNA): TGTGCCAGCAGAATTGGACAGGGGGAGACCCAGTACTTC.

The gene calls are TRBV5-1 and TRBJ2-5; 11 bases are shared with TRBD2. The CDR3 covers 14 residues. V was pared by 2 bases and J by 5 bases, with 2 bases of the junction left unmatched. CDR1 SGHRS and CDR2 YFSETQ come from the germline V gene. The CDR3 region is CASSFTSGSETQYF. The CDR3 coding sequence is TGCGCCAGCAGCTTCACTAGCGGGAGTGAGACCCAGTACTTC.

This chain links TRBV15 with TRBJ1-3; possibly TRBD1 for D (5 bases). The CDR3 sequence is 11 residues long. The ends were cut back, 4 bases at V and 7 bases at J, with 5 bases in the middle. Germline-derived CDR1 and CDR2 are LNHNV and YYDKDF (reference sequence). The CDR3 spells CATSKGNTIYF. In DNA form, the CDR3 reads TGTGCCACCAGCAAGGGGAACACCATATATTTT.

This clone was recorded once. The V gene is TRBV6-2 or TRBV6-3, the J gene TRBJ2-7; the match to TRBD1 covers 7 bases. The J segment lost 12 bases and the V segment lost 5 bases, leaving 4 bases of the junction unmatched. The CDR3 is 10 residues long. The germline CDR1 and CDR2 sequences are MNHEY and SVGEGT. For the CDR3, the DNA is TGTGCCAGCAGTGACAGGGATCGGTACTTC. Its protein is CASSDRDRYF.

V and J are TRBV13 and TRBJ2-7; 7 bases map to TRBD2. The CDR3 is made up of 14 amino acids. V gave up 4 bases and J gave up 0 bases; unmatched junction bases: 3. Germline V CDR1 and CDR2: PRHDT, FYEKMQ (reference sequence). The CDR3 here is CASSSREDSYEQYF. The CDR3 coding sequence is TGTGCCAGCAGCTCCCGGGAGGACTCCTACGAGCAGTACTTC.

The V call is TRBV7-9, the J call TRBJ2-7; 9 positions match TRBD1. Per the germline V gene, CDR1 is SEHNR and CDR2 is FQNEAQ (reference sequence). Losses at the gene ends were 5 bases for V and 4 bases for J; bases not matched to a gene: 15. The length of the CDR3 is 17 residues. The CDR3 region has the DNA TGTGCCAGCAGCCCGGGACAGGGTCGGGGCGGGAATTACGAGCAGTACTTC. Encoded protein: CASSPGQGRGGNYEQYF.

V and J are TRBV10-3 and TRBJ2-3; 8 nucleotides match TRBD2. In germline, CDR1 is ENHRY, CDR2 SYGVKD. The CDR3 has 14 amino acids. J was trimmed by 5 bases and V by 3 bases; bases with no gene match: 4. CDR3 residues: CAISDGRAIDTQYF. The CDR3, as DNA: TGTGCCATCAGTGACGGGAGGGCCATAGATACGCAGTATTTT.

The V and J genes are TRBV19 and TRBJ1-4; TRBD1 aligns across 10 bases. The V gene end was trimmed by 4 bases and the J gene end by 0 bases; junction bases not matched to a gene: 5. This CDR3 has 17 residues. CDR1 is LNHDA and CDR2 is SQIVND in the germline V gene (reference sequence). In DNA form, the CDR3 reads TGTGCCAGTAGTAGGAGGGACAGGGGCTCAACTAATGAAAAACTGTTTTTT. This translates into CASSRRDRGSTNEKLFF.

This rearrangement joins TRBV7-2 to TRBJ2-7; a possible D gene is TRBD2 (5 bases). CDR1 and CDR2 from the germline V gene are SGHTA and FQGNSA. The V and J ends lost 8 bases and 5 bases respectively, with 19 bases between them. This CDR3 has 14 amino acids. CDR3 sequence (DNA): TGTGCCAGCGGCCAACGGGGTTACTTCGACGAGCAGTACTTC. It encodes CASGQRGYFDEQYF.

This chain links TRBV5-5 with TRBJ1-4; no definite D call. Trimming took 2 bases from V and 5 from J, leaving 10 bases between them. Per the germline V gene, CDR1 is SGHKS and CDR2 is YYEKEE (reference sequence). CDR3 size: 14 residues. CDR3 region: CASSFWTGNEKLFF. The CDR3, as DNA: TGTGCCAGCAGCTTCTGGACGGGAAATGAAAAACTGTTTTTT.

The chain has TRBV24-1 and TRBJ2-1; 8 bases align to TRBD2. Germline loops: CDR1 KGHDR, CDR2 SFDVKD. This CDR3 has 11 amino acids. The trim removed 11 bases at V and 13 bases at J, leaving 9 bases unmatched. The chain's CDR3 is CAIGERGPQFF. The CDR3 nucleotides read TGTGCCATCGGGGAGCGGGGGCCCCAGTTCTTC.

This clone was found many times. The gene calls are TRBV5-5 and TRBJ2-7; 12 bases map to TRBD1. V gave up 0 bases and J gave up 7 bases; unmatched junction bases: 5. The CDR3 has 15 residues. CDR1 and CDR2 (germline): SGHKS, YYEKEE (reference sequence). CDR3 nucleotide sequence: TGTGCCAGCAGCTTGGAAGGGACAGGGGGCCGGGAGCAGTACTTC. Protein: CASSLEGTGGREQYF.

This chain links TRBV5-1 with TRBJ1-4; D gene ambiguous. This CDR3 is built from 13 residues. Per germline, CDR1 SGHRS and CDR2 YFSETQ. With 3 bases removed from V and 0 bases from J, the gap between germline ends came to 3 bases. Here the CDR3 DNA reads TGCGCCAGCAGCTCAGCAACTAATGAAAAACTGTTTTTT. Its protein is CASSSATNEKLFF.

The chain is built from TRBV30 and TRBJ2-3; D not certain. With 2 bases removed from V and 2 bases from J, the gap between germline ends came to 5 bases. Germline V CDR1 and CDR2: GTSNPN, SVGIG (reference sequence). The CDR3 loop spans 12 amino acids. The CDR3 sequence is CAWSLITDTQYF. CDR3 nucleotides: TGTGCCTGGAGTTTAATCACAGATACGCAGTATTTT.

This clone came up a few times. The rearrangement joins TRBV11-1 to TRBJ2-7, with TRBD2 as a possible D gene (7 bases). Looked up from germline, CDR1 is SGHAT and CDR2 is FQDESV (reference sequence). V was clipped by 4 bases and J by 7 bases, with 17 bases between them. This CDR3 is 14 amino acids long. CDR3 residues: CASSSLRGGEEQYF. The DNA for the CDR3 is TGTGCCAGCAGCTCACTGAGGGGGGGAGAGGAGCAGTACTTC.

The V call is TRBV11-3, the J call TRBJ2-1, with TRBD2 matching 7 bases. The CDR3 length is 13 residues. J lost 12 bases, V lost 0 bases, and 5 bases had no gene match. The V gene's germline CDR1 is SGHNT and CDR2 YENEEA. The chain's CDR3 is CASSLEPTSRQFF. In DNA, the CDR3 is TGTGCCAGCAGCTTAGAACCGACTAGCCGGCAGTTCTTC.

V and J are TRBV18 and TRBJ1-1, with 8 positions matching TRBD1. The CDR3 has 14 amino acids. The junction had 10 bases not matched to a gene; V was cut back by 6 bases and J by 7 bases. Germline V gene lookup returns CDR1 KGHSH and CDR2 LQKENI. CDR3 bases: TGTGCCAGCTCCGCGACAGGGGATAAGAGTGAAGCTTTCTTT. This codes for CASSATGDKSEAFF.

The chain uses TRBV9 and TRBJ1-6; TRBD1 matches at 8 bases. Germline loops: CDR1 SGDLS, CDR2 YYNGEE. The CDR3 runs to 21 residues. Germline trimming cut 6 bases from V and 4 bases from J; bases unmatched to any gene: 24. Here the CDR3 DNA reads TGTGCCAGCACCCCGATCTCTCGGGACAGGAGGGAGGGAGGTTATAATTCACCCCTCCACTTT. Translating gives CASTPISRDRREGGYNSPLHF. The variable domain in full, with the rest retrieved from reference TRBV9 and TRBJ1-6, is DSGVTQTPKHLITATGQRVTLRCSPRSGDLSVYWYQQSLDQGLQFLIQYYNGEERAKGNILERFSAQQFPDLHSELNLSSLELGDSALYFCASTPISRDRREGGYNSPLHFGNGTRLTVT.

V and J are TRBV5-1 and TRBJ1-2; 7 bases fit TRBD1. The V gene's germline CDR1 is SGHRS and CDR2 YFSETQ. This CDR3 spans 14 amino acids. J gave up 4 bases and V 4 bases, and 7 bases lay outside the gene matches. This chain's CDR3 is CASSPWTGPYGYTF. CDR3 nucleotide sequence: TGCGCCAGCAGCCCCTGGACAGGCCCCTATGGCTACACCTTC.

V gene TRBV25-1 combines with J gene TRBJ2-1; no clear D. Per germline, CDR1 MGHDK and CDR2 SYGVNS. V lost 6 bases and J lost 2, with 11 bases in between. The CDR3 is 14 residues long. The CDR3 protein is CASRGSITYNEQFF. CDR3 DNA: TGTGCCAGCAGGGGTAGCATTACCTACAATGAGCAGTTCTTC.